The next 17 T cell receptor beta chains were all read from a single sample in a study of beta chain features in type 1 diabetes. The entirety of the isolated RNA underwent reverse transcription, so expressed TCRB transcripts were sequenced. Clones were sequenced by immunoSEQ multiplex PCR, and TCRdb holds only the in-frame ones, with some missing. The table includes approximately 250,000 clones, about 10% detected once. The source material was naive CD4+ T cells from blood. The receptor set was obtained from a woman between 18 and 29 years old in good health.

This clone was observed a few times. The V gene is TRBV5-1, the J gene TRBJ1-5, with no clear D. This CDR3 comprises 13 residues. With 2 bases removed from V and 4 bases from J, the gap between germline ends came to 7 bases. Germline CDR1 SGHRS, CDR2 YFSETQ. CDR3 nucleotides: TGCGCCAGCAGCTTTTCAACTAATCAGCCCCAGCATTTT. Its protein product is CASSFSTNQPQHF.

This clone was seen more than once but under ten times. The rearrangement joins TRBV25-1 to TRBJ1-1; D gene uncertain. V gave up 3 bases and J gave up 7 bases, with 6 bases separating them. CDR1 and CDR2 from the germline V gene are MGHDK and SYGVNS. The CDR3 is 11 residues long. The CDR3 is CASSETGEAFF. CDR3 in DNA: TGTGCCAGCAGTGAGACGGGTGAAGCTTTCTTT.

This clone showed up just a few times. The rearrangement uses TRBV6-1 and TRBJ1-2; weak D call: TRBD1 (6 bases). The CDR3 has 14 residues. V was cut by 10 bases and J by 8 bases, with 23 bases left in between. Germline V gene sequence: CDR1 MNHNS, CDR2 SASEGT. The CDR3 loop reads CATELQGLTGGYTF. The CDR3 nucleotides read TGTGCCACCGAGCTGCAGGGGTTAACCGGGGGCTACACCTTC.

This clone has only a few counts. The V call is TRBV7-2, the J call TRBJ2-7, with TRBD2 matching over 9 bases. The trim removed 2 bases at V and 4 bases at J, leaving 15 bases unmatched. The CDR3 is made up of 18 amino acids. Germline V CDR1 and CDR2: SGHTA, FQGNSA. CDR3 in DNA: TGTGCCAGCAGCTTATTGCCGGGACTAGCCTACGGGGGATACGAGCAGTACTTC. Residues: CASSLLPGLAYGGYEQYF.

J is TRBJ2-3 and V is TRBV27; D perhaps matches TRBD2 (6 bases). The germline V and J ends were trimmed by 6 bases and 5 bases, with 9 bases remaining between them. The germline V gene encodes CDR1 MNHEY and CDR2 SMNVEV (reference sequence). There are 12 residues in the CDR3. The DNA of the CDR3 is TGTGCCAGCAGGGGGAGGAGAGATACGCAGTATTTT. It translates to CASRGRRDTQYF.

The sample holds a few counts of this clone. V usage is TRBV28 and J usage is TRBJ1-1, with D hard to call. Germline-derived CDR1 and CDR2 are MDHEN and SYDVKM. Trimming took 3 bases from V and 0 from J, leaving 8 bases between them. The CDR3 spans 14 residues. The CDR3 DNA is TGTGCCAGCAGTTTGGTACAGATGAACACTGAAGCTTTCTTT. Translation: CASSLVQMNTEAFF.

J is TRBJ1-1 and V is TRBV18; D is possibly TRBD1 (6 bases). Germline V gives CDR1 KGHSH, CDR2 LQKENI. The CDR3 covers 12 residues. V was pared by 3 bases and J by 8 bases, with 10 bases between. CDR3 nucleotide sequence: TGTGCCAGCTCACCGTCAGGGGAGGAAGCTTTCTTT. Translation: CASSPSGEEAFF. Full variable domain (outside the CDR3, taken from reference TRBV18 and TRBJ1-1): NAGVMQNPRHLVRRRGQEARLRCSPMKGHSHVYWYRQLPEEGLKFMVYLQKENIIDESGMPKERFSAEFPKEGPSILRIQQVVRGDSAAYFCASSPSGEEAFFGQGTRLTVV.

This clone was found a few times. The chain couples TRBV19 to TRBJ1-2; D not certain. Germline-derived CDR1 and CDR2 are LNHDA and SQIVND (reference sequence). V lost 0 bases to trimming and J lost 0 bases, with 8 bases between them. The CDR3 covers 15 residues. DNA of the CDR3: TGTGCCAGTAGTATAGAGGGCAGAGCTAACTATGGCTACACCTTC. Translating it yields CASSIEGRANYGYTF.

This clone was found many times. The V gene is TRBV7-9, the J gene TRBJ2-2, with 9 bases identical to TRBD2. The V gene's germline CDR1 is SEHNR and CDR2 FQNEAQ (reference sequence). The V gene end was trimmed by 9 bases and the J gene end by 2 bases; junction bases not matched to a gene: 4. The CDR3 runs 14 residues. The CDR3 bases are TGTGCCAGTCGACTAGCGGAAAACACCGGGGAGCTGTTTTTT. It is translated as CASRLAENTGELFF.

This clone occurred a few times. This rearrangement joins TRBV5-1 to TRBJ1-1, with D tentatively TRBD1 (5 bases). Trimming cost V 7 bases and J 2 bases, with 12 bases left between them. This CDR3 contains 13 residues. Germline values: CDR1 SGHRS, CDR2 YFSETQ. As DNA, the CDR3 is TGCGCCAGCGACTCAGGGCTCAACACTGAAGCTTTCTTT. It codes for CASDSGLNTEAFF.

The CDR3 region is CASSKLAGGYNEQFF. CDR3 nucleotide sequence: TGTGCCAGCAGTAAGCTAGCGGGAGGGTACAATGAGCAGTTCTTC. The chain employs TRBV6-5 and TRBJ2-1; 12 bases agree with TRBD2. This CDR3 is built from 15 residues. Germline V gene lookup returns CDR1 MNHEY and CDR2 SVGAGI. The V segment lost 5 bases and the J segment 4 bases; nucleotides outside the gene matches: 3.

The sample holds a few counts of this clone. The chain employs TRBV6-5 and TRBJ2-3; 10 nucleotides agree with TRBD1. The CDR3 runs to 14 residues. The V segment lost 5 bases and the J segment 7 bases; nucleotides outside the gene matches: 6. CDR1 is MNHEY, CDR2 SVGAGI, per germline. CDR3 in amino acids: CASSDGQGENTQYF. The CDR3 DNA is TGTGCCAGCAGTGATGGACAGGGGGAGAATACGCAGTATTTT.

In its sample, this clone was seen a few times. The chain has TRBV7-9 and TRBJ1-1; D is unclear. Germline CDR1 SEHNR, CDR2 FQNEAQ (reference sequence). The CDR3 extends over 13 amino acids. Trimming shortened V by 3 bases and J by 2 bases, and 7 bases separated the two germline ends. CDR3 amino acids: CASSLLSNTEAFF. The DNA of the CDR3 is TGTGCCAGCAGCTTGCTAAGTAACACTGAAGCTTTCTTT.

The CDR3 coding sequence is TGTGCCAGCAGTTTCGTCAGTAATCAGCCCCAGCATTTT. Translated: CASSFVSNQPQHF. The gene calls are TRBV27 and TRBJ1-5; D ambiguous. Trimming took 3 bases from V and 4 from J, leaving 7 bases between them. The CDR3 has 13 amino acids. Germline V lookup: CDR1 MNHEY, CDR2 SMNVEV (reference sequence).

V usage is TRBV7-9 and J usage is TRBJ2-5; TRBD2 aligns across 9 bases. CDR1 is SEHNR and CDR2 is FQNEAQ in the germline V gene (reference sequence). The ends lost 1 base at V and 2 bases at J; junction bases unmatched: 5. CDR3 size: 16 residues. The CDR3 nucleotides are TGTGCCAGCAGCTTAGAACTAGCGGGTCTTCAAGAGACCCAGTACTTC. It codes for CASSLELAGLQETQYF.

The rearrangement uses TRBV5-1 and TRBJ1-4, with unresolved D. CDR1 SGHRS and CDR2 YFSETQ come from the germline V gene. CDR3 size: 14 residues. The V gene lost 0 bases and the J gene lost 6 bases, with 9 bases spanning the gap. The CDR3 here is CASSLVVEDEKLFF. The CDR3, as DNA: TGCGCCAGCAGCTTGGTGGTCGAGGATGAAAAACTGTTTTTT.

This clone has just a few counts. This sequence joins TRBV6-5 and TRBJ2-1, with 11 bases aligning to TRBD2. Trimming at V came to 8 bases and at J to 7 bases, leaving 10 bases not matched to a gene. This CDR3 is 15 amino acids long. CDR1 and CDR2 (germline): MNHEY, SVGAGI. DNA of the CDR3: TGTGCCAGCCGGGAGCTAGCGGGAGGTCGGAATGAGCAGTTCTTC. The encoded protein is CASRELAGGRNEQFF.